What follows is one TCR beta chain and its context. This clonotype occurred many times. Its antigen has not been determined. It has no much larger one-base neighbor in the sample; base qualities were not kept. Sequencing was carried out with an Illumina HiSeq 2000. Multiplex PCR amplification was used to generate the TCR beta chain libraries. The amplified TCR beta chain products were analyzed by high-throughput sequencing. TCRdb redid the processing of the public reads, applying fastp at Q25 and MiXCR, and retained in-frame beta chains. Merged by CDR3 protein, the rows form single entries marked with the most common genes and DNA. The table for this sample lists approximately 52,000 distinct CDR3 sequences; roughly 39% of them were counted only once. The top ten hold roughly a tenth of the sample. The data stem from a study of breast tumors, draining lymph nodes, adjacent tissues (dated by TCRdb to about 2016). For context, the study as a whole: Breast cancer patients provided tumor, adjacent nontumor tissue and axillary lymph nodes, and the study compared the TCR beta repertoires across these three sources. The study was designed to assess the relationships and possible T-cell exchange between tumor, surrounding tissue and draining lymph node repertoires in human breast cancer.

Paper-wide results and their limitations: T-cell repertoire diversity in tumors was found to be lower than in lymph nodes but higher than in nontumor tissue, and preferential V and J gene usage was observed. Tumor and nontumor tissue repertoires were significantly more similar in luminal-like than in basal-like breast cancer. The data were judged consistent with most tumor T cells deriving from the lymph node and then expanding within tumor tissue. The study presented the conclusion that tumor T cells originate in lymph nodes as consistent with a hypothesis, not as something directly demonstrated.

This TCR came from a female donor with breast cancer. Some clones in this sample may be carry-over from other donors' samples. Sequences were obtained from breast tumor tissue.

At the DNA level, the sequence is TGTGCCAGCACCCGGACAGGTTCGAACACCGGGGAGCTGTTTTTT. Its protein product is CASTRTGSNTGELFF. Recombination joined TRBV6-2 or TRBV6-3 with TRBJ2-2; 7 bases in the middle match TRBD1. Ends trimmed: V by 7 bases, J by 0 bases; bases unmatched to a gene: 5. The cysteine opens and the phenylalanine closes a CDR3 of 15 amino acids. Solely the CDR3 DNA is kept, with 45 bases framed from the first base. CDR1 and CDR2 were assigned from the germline V gene as MNHEY and SVGEGT.